This T cell receptor (beta chain) stems from a study of OX40 agonist ivuxolimab in advanced cancers. Study summary: Patients were given ivuxolimab, an antibody that agonizes OX40 (CD134). Ivuxolimab doses were 0.01, 0.1, 0.3, 1.5, 3 or 10 mg/kg every 2 weeks.

Germline lookup yields CDR1 SGHTA and CDR2 FQGTGA. The CDR3 runs to 13 residues. Trimming removed 4 bases from V and 2 bases from J, with 9 bases in between. Generated by immunoSEQ multiplex PCR, the TCRdb table keeps only in-frame clones and is missing some. The repertoire includes about 37,000 clones, around 80% of them detected once, and around 20% sits in the top ten. V is TRBV7-3 and J is TRBJ2-7, with D unclear. Sequencing was performed on CD4+ or CD8+ T cells sorted from blood, taken in a trial of the OX40 agonist ivuxolimab. This TCR was recovered from an adult with an advanced solid tumor such as melanoma, head and neck, liver or kidney cancer. CDR3 sequence reads: CASSSGPTYEQYF. CDR3 sequence (DNA): TGTGCCAGCAGCTCAGGCCCCACCTACGAGCAGTACTTC.